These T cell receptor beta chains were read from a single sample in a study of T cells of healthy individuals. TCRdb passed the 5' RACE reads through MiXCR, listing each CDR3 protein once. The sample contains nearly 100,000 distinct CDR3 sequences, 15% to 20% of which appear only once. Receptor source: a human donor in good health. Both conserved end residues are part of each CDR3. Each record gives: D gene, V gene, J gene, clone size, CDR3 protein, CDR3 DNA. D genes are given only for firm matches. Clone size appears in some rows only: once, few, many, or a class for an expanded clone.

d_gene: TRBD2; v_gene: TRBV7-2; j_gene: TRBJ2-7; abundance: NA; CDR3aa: CASSLVRVAGFYF; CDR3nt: TGTGCCAGCAGCTTAGTAAGAGTAGCGGGATTTTACTTC
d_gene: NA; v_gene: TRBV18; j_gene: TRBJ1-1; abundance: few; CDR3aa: CASSTVSGPLNTEAFF; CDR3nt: TGTGCCAGCTCAACAGTCTCCGGGCCTTTGAACACTGAAGCTTTCTTT
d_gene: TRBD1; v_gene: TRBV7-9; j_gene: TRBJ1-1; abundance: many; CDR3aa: CASSWTGSTEAFF; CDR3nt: TGTGCCAGCAGCTGGACAGGATCCACTGAAGCTTTCTTT
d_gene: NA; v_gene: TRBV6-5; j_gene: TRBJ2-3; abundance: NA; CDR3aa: CASSRNSHGADTQYF; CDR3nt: TGTGCCAGCAGCCGAAACTCCCATGGGGCAGATACGCAGTATTTT
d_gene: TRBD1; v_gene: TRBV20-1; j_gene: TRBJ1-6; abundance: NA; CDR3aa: CSARDRRAPYSPLHF; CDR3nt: TGCAGTGCAAGGGACAGACGGGCACCTTATTCACCCCTCCACTTT
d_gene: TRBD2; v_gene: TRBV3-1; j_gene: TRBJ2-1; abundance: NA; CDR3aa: CASSHGGRNEQFF; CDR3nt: TGTGCCAGCAGCCATGGCGGGAGGAATGAGCAGTTCTTC
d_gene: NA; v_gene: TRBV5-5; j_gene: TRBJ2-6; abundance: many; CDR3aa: CASSLRGANVLTF; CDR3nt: TGTGCCAGCAGCTTGCGCGGGGCCAACGTCCTGACTTTC
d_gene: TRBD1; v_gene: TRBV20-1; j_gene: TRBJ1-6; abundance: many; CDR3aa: CSAIRTGGNSPLHF; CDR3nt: TGCAGTGCTATCCGGACAGGGGGAAATTCACCCCTCCACTTT
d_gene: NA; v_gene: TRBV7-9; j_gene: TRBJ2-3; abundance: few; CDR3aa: CASSWGYGSTDTQYF; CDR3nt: TGTGCCAGCAGCTGGGGCTACGGGAGCACAGATACGCAGTATTTT
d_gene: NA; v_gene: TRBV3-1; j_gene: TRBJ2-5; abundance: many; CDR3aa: CASRPRYQETQYF; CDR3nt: TGTGCCAGCAGACCACGGTACCAAGAGACCCAGTACTTC
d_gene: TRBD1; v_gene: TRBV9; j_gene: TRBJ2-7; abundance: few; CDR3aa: CASSVSGQGLNEQYF; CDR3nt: TGTGCCAGCAGCGTATCAGGACAGGGGCTGAACGAGCAGTACTTC
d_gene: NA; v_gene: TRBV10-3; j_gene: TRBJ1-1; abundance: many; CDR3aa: CATFTRENTEAFF; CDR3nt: TGTGCCACCTTCACCAGGGAGAACACTGAAGCTTTCTTT
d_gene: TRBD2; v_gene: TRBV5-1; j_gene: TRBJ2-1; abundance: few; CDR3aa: CASSFLAGGLDEQFF; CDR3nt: TGCGCCAGCAGCTTTTTAGCGGGAGGGCTCGATGAGCAGTTCTTC
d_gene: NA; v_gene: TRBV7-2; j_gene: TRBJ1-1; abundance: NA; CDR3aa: CASSLAKGKAFF; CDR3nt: TGTGCCAGCAGCTTGGCGAAGGGGAAGGCTTTCTTT
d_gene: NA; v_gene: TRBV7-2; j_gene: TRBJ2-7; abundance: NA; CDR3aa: CASSLARSELYEQYF; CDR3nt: TGTGCCAGCAGCTTAGCGCGTTCAGAACTCTACGAGCAGTACTTC
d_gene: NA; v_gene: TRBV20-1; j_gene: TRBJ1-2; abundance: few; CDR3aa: CSAINYGYTF; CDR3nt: TGCAGTGCGATTAACTATGGCTACACCTTC
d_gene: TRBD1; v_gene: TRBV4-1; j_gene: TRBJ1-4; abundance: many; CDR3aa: CASSRGQGGDNEKLFF; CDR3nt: TGCGCCAGCAGCCGGGGACAGGGTGGGGATAATGAAAAACTGTTTTTT
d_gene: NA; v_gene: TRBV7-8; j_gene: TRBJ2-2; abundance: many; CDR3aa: CASSLGRLIHTGELFF; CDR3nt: TGTGCCAGCAGCTTAGGGCGCCTTATCCACACCGGGGAGCTGTTTTTT
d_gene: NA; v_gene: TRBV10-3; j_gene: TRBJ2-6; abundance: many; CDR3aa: CAIKRGSGANVLTF; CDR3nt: TGTGCCATCAAAAGGGGATCCGGGGCCAACGTCCTGACTTTC
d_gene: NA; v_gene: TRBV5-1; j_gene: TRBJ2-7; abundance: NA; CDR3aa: CASSLGWGSEQYF; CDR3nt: TGCGCCAGCAGCTTGGGCTGGGGGTCTGAGCAGTACTTC
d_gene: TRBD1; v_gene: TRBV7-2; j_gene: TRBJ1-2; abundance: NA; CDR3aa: CASSSSGTGFAGYTF; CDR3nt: TGTGCCAGCAGCTCCTCCGGGACAGGGTTTGCTGGCTACACCTTC
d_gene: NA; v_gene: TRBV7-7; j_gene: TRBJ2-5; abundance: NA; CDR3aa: CASSSPGHGGTQYF; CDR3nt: TGTGCTAGCAGCTCACCGGGACACGGGGGGACCCAGTACTTC
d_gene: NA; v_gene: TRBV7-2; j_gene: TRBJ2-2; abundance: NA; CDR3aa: CASSSYRADTGELFF; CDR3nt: TGTGCCAGCAGCTCTTACAGGGCGGACACCGGGGAGCTGTTTTTT
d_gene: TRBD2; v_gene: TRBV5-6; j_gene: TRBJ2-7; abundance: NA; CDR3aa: CASGPRGGATYEQYF; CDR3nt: TGTGCCAGCGGCCCGCGGGGGGGTGCCACCTACGAGCAGTACTTC
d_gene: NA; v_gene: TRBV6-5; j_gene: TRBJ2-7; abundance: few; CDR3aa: CAARGRAYEQYF; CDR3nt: TGTGCCGCTCGGGGAAGGGCCTACGAGCAGTACTTC
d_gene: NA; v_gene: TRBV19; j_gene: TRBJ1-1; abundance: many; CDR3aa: CASSIGGNSGTEAFF; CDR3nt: TGTGCCAGTAGTATAGGGGGCAACTCGGGGACTGAAGCTTTCTTT
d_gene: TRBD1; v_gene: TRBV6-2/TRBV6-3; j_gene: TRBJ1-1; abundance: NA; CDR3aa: CASSYPTGKGMNTEAFF; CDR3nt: TGTGCCAGCAGTTACCCGACAGGGAAGGGGATGAACACTGAAGCTTTCTTT
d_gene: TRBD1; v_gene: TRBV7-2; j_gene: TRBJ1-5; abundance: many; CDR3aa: CASSLDAGGFQPQHF; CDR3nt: TGTGCCAGCAGCCTCGACGCAGGGGGATTTCAGCCCCAGCATTTT
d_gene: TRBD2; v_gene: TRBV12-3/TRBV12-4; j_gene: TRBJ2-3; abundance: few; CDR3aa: CASRSSGGAIDTQYF; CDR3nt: TGTGCCAGCAGGAGTAGCGGGGGGGCCATCGATACGCAGTATTTT
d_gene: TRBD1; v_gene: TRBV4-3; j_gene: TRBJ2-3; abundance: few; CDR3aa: CASSHPGQGQDTQYF; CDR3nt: TGCGCCAGCAGCCACCCGGGACAGGGACAAGATACGCAGTATTTT
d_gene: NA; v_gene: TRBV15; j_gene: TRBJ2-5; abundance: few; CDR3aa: CATSRGGEEGTQYF; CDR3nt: TGTGCCACCAGCAGAGGTGGGGAAGAAGGGACCCAGTACTTC
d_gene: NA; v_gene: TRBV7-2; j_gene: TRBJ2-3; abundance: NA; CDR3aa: CASSLGGWVASSTDTQYF; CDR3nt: TGTGCCAGCAGCTTAGGAGGGTGGGTAGCGTCTAGCACAGATACGCAGTATTTT
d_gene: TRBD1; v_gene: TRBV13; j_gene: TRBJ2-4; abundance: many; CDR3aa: CASSLVFPDRGPQRAKNIQYF; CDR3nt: TGTGCCAGCAGCTTAGTATTCCCGGACAGGGGGCCTCAAAGAGCCAAAAACATTCAGTACTTC
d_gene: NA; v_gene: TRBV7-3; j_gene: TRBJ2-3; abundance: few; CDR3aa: CASSQVAGPSSDTQYF; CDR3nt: TGTGCCAGCAGCCAAGTCGCGGGGCCGAGCTCAGATACGCAGTATTTT
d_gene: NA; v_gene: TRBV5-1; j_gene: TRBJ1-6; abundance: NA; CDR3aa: CASSLDRTGPPLHF; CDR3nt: TGCGCCAGCAGCTTGGATAGGACTGGGCCACCCCTCCACTTT
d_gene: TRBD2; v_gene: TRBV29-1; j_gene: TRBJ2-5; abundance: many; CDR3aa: CSVGRASGRHQETQYF; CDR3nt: TGCAGCGTTGGTCGGGCTAGCGGGAGACACCAAGAGACCCAGTACTTC